The 24 T cell receptor beta chains below come from one sample, sequenced in a study of CD8 T cells in ankylosing spondylitis. TCRdb analysed the 5' RACE reads with MiXCR anew, one entry per CDR3 protein. The table has 220,000 or so distinct CDR3 sequences, 8% to 11% seen once. Sequenced material: blood, either unsorted or a sorted T cell fraction (not recorded which). The receptors originated from a male donor with ankylosing spondylitis or in good health (not recorded which).

Only a few counts were recorded for this clonotype. V and J are TRBV10-3 and TRBJ1-6, with 9 bases fitting TRBD1. The germline V gene has CDR1 ENHRY and CDR2 SYGVKD. The CDR3 is made up of 13 amino acids. J lost 8 bases, V lost 7 bases, and 3 bases had no gene match. CDR3 nucleotides: TGTGCCATCATGGACAGGGGCGATTCACCCCTCCACTTT. Amino acids: CAIMDRGDSPLHF.

Many counts were recorded for this clonotype. J is TRBJ2-1 and V is TRBV28; 8 nucleotides line up with TRBD2. Unmatched junction bases numbered 8, after V lost 2 bases and J lost 5 bases. Germline assignment: CDR1 MDHEN and CDR2 SYDVKM. The CDR3 length is 16 residues. CDR3 amino acids: CASSLVTGTSDNEQFF. The CDR3 coding sequence is TGTGCCAGCAGTTTAGTGACCGGGACTAGTGACAATGAGCAGTTCTTC.

This clonotype was picked up many times. The chain uses TRBV7-2 and TRBJ2-7; no clear D gene. CDR1 SGHTA and CDR2 FQGNSA come from the germline V gene. The V end was cut by 3 bases, the J end by 4 bases, with 7 bases between. The CDR3 contains 12 residues. This CDR3 is CASSFNQYEQYF. DNA for the CDR3: TGTGCCAGCAGCTTTAATCAATACGAGCAGTACTTC.

This clonotype was counted at least ten times. This rearrangement joins TRBV5-1 to TRBJ2-5; D call uncertain. Germline CDR1 and CDR2: SGHRS and YFSETQ. The V gene lost 8 bases and the J gene lost 4 bases, with 9 bases spanning the gap. The CDR3 has 11 amino acids. CDR3 in amino acids: CASTEAETQYF. The CDR3 nucleotides are TGCGCCAGTACAGAGGCAGAGACCCAGTACTTC.

In its sample, this clonotype was seen many times. Its ends do not fully match the called genes, so a read error is possible. This chain joins TRBV7-9 and TRBJ1-1, with a weak D call TRBD1 (6 bases). This CDR3 is 15 amino acids long. CDR1 and CDR2 (germline): SEHNR, FQNEAQ (reference sequence). Here the CDR3 DNA reads TGTGCCAGCAGTTTAGGGGGTTTCCCAGGGACTGAAGCTTTCTTT. Its translation: CASSLGGFPGTEAFF.

This clonotype was counted at least ten times. The chain employs TRBV12-3 or TRBV12-4 and TRBJ1-1; 7 bases match TRBD1. This CDR3 spans 14 amino acids. The junction had 1 base not matched to a gene; V was cut back by 3 bases and J by 0 bases. In nucleotides, the CDR3 is TGTGCCAGCAGTTTCGACAGGGTGAACACTGAAGCTTTCTTT. As protein: CASSFDRVNTEAFF.

At least ten counts were recorded for this clonotype. V gene TRBV7-2 combines with J gene TRBJ1-1; D gene unclear. Trimming removed 3 bases from V and 4 bases from J, with 9 bases in between. CDR1 SGHTA and CDR2 FQGNSA come from the germline V gene. This CDR3 is built from 13 residues. The CDR3 region is CASSFEGFTEAFF. The DNA of the CDR3 is TGTGCCAGCAGCTTCGAGGGTTTCACTGAAGCTTTCTTT. The complete variable domain, with remaining parts taken from reference TRBV7-2 and TRBJ1-1, reads GAGVSQSPSNKVTEKGKDVELRCDPISGHTALYWYRQSLGQGLEFLIYFQGNSAPDKSGLPSDRFSAERTGGSVSTLTIQRTQQEDSAVYLCASSFEGFTEAFFGQGTRLTVV.

This clonotype has a count of ten or more. The CDR3 DNA reads as TGTGCCATGAAGAGGGCTAGCGGGAGACCCACAGATACGCAGTATTTT. It specifies CAMKRASGRPTDTQYF. The chain has TRBV10-3 and TRBJ2-3; TRBD2 aligns across 10 bases. Germline assignment: CDR1 ENHRY and CDR2 SYGVKD. J lost 2 bases, V lost 9 bases, and 11 bases had no gene match. The CDR3 spans 16 residues.

This clonotype has at least ten counts. V is TRBV20-1 and J is TRBJ1-1; D may be TRBD1 (5 bases). The CDR3 runs 11 residues. V was clipped by 3 bases and J by 7 bases, with 9 bases between them. Per the germline V gene, CDR1 is DFQATT and CDR2 is SNEGSKA (reference sequence). Here the CDR3 reads CSARSRGEAFF. CDR3 in DNA: TGCAGTGCTAGGAGTAGGGGTGAAGCTTTCTTT.

The chain is built from TRBV12-3 or TRBV12-4 and TRBJ1-5, with 9 nucleotides matching TRBD1. The length of the CDR3 is 17 residues. The ends lost 3 bases at V and 5 bases at J; junction bases unmatched: 11. The CDR3 nucleotides are TGTGCCAGCAGTTTCACGCTGGGACAGGGTTGGTATCAGCCCCAGCATTTT. Translated, it gives CASSFTLGQGWYQPQHF.

Turning to this clonotype: One end of the junction does not line up with germline, which may come from a read error. The chain carries TRBV11-3 and TRBJ2-1; D could derive from TRBD1 or TRBD2 (5 bases each). The germline V gene encodes CDR1 SGHNT and CDR2 YENEEA. CDR3 length: 15 residues. The CDR3 spells CASSGDPRSYNEQFF. CDR3 bases: TGTGCCAGCAGCGGGGACCCCCGCTCCTACAATGAACAGTTCTTC.

This clonotype was recorded many times. The chain links TRBV5-5 to TRBJ1-3, with D perhaps matching TRBD1 (5 bases). The germline CDR1 and CDR2 sequences are SGHKS and YYEKEE (reference sequence). This CDR3 spans 14 amino acids. Trimming left V 0 bases short and J 7 bases short, with 11 bases between. The chain's CDR3 is CASSLEVGGNTIYF. The CDR3, as DNA: TGTGCCAGCAGCTTGGAGGTCGGGGGGAACACCATATATTTT.

A few counts support this clonotype. The chain uses TRBV7-2 and TRBJ1-2; perhaps TRBD1 as D (6 bases). Germline CDR1 is SGHTA and CDR2 is FQGNSA. The CDR3 has 16 amino acids. The V and J ends lost 5 bases and 3 bases respectively, with 19 bases between them. The CDR3, as DNA: TGTGCCAGCAGCCTGGATGAGGGTAGGGGGGACTATGGCTACACCTTC. Amino acids: CASSLDEGRGDYGYTF.

This clonotype was detected once. This clone may be a read error of a much larger clone one base away. The V call is TRBV20-1, the J call TRBJ2-4, with D maybe TRBD1 (6 bases). V shed 4 bases and J shed 2 bases, with 9 bases lying between them. CDR3 size: 13 residues. CDR1 and CDR2 (germline): DFQATT, SNEGSKA (reference sequence). The CDR3 region has the DNA TGCAGTGCTACGCAGGGGCCCAAAAACATTCAGTACTTC. It codes for CSATQGPKNIQYF.

This clonotype has a single count. The chain carries TRBV20-1 and TRBJ1-1; D ambiguous. Germline CDR1 and CDR2: DFQATT and SNEGSKA (reference sequence). The CDR3 totals 17 residues. V was cut by 0 bases and J by 0 bases, with 17 bases left in between. CDR3 nucleotides: TGCAGTGCTAGAGATTCCTTACGGGGAACTATGAACACTGAAGCTTTCTTT. Its protein product is CSARDSLRGTMNTEAFF.

Note on this clonotype: A much bigger clone sits one base away, suggesting this may be a read error. The V gene is TRBV7-8, the J gene TRBJ2-3; tentative D call: TRBD1 (5 bases). The J call is uncertain, as TRBJ1-5 better fits the DNA end. The CDR3 extends over 15 amino acids. Germline V gene data show CDR1 as SGHVS and CDR2 as FQNEAQ. CDR3 in amino acids: CASSFPSGTTDTQHF. DNA of the CDR3: TGTGCCAGCAGCTTTCCTAGCGGGACCACAGATACGCAGCATTTT.

This clonotype was picked up a small number of times. This chain connects TRBV28 to TRBJ2-1, with a possible D match to TRBD2 (6 bases). The CDR3 runs to 15 residues. Looked up from germline, CDR1 is MDHEN and CDR2 is SYDVKM. V lost 7 bases, J lost 3 bases, and 16 bases lay in between. The CDR3 is CASISVLEGYNEQFF. CDR3 coding DNA: TGTGCCAGCATCTCCGTCCTGGAGGGCTACAATGAGCAGTTCTTC.

CDR3 sequence reads: CASSWTKWDNEQFF. The CDR3 DNA sequence: TGTGCCAGCTCCTGGACCAAGTGGGACAATGAGCAGTTCTTC. This chain links TRBV25-1 with TRBJ2-1; no firm D call. The ends were cut back, 8 bases at V and 5 bases at J, with 16 bases in the middle. Germline loops: CDR1 MGHDK, CDR2 SYGVNS. This CDR3 contains 14 residues.

This clonotype has just a few counts. V usage is TRBV5-1 and J usage is TRBJ2-2; 11 nucleotides line up with TRBD1. Losses at the gene ends were 7 bases for V and 4 bases for J; bases not matched to a gene: 9. CDR1 is SGHRS and CDR2 is YFSETQ in the germline V gene. The CDR3 covers 16 residues. The CDR3 nucleotides read TGCGCCAGCCAACTATCCGGGACAGGGGGCACCGGGGAGCTGTTTTTT. Protein: CASQLSGTGGTGELFF. Supplemented by reference TRBV5-1 and TRBJ2-2, the full variable domain reads KAGVTQTPRYLIKTRGQQVTLSCSPISGHRSVSWYQQTPGQGLQFLFEYFSETQRNKGNFPGRFSGRQFSNSRSEMNVSTLELGDSALYLCASQLSGTGGTGELFFGEGSRLTVL.

There are many counts of this clonotype. The V and J genes are TRBV20-1 and TRBJ1-5; TRBD1 matches at 9 bases. The CDR3 is 15 amino acids. V gave up 3 bases and J gave up 5 bases; unmatched junction bases: 8. Germline CDR1 and CDR2: DFQATT and SNEGSKA (reference sequence). This CDR3 is CSASVGTGPDQPQHF. The CDR3 DNA reads TGCAGTGCTAGTGTTGGGACAGGGCCGGATCAGCCCCAGCATTTT.

This clonotype was seen at least ten times. This chain connects TRBV29-1 to TRBJ2-1; 16 nucleotides align to TRBD2. CDR1 SQVTM and CDR2 ANQGSEA come from the germline V gene. The V segment lost 4 bases and the J segment 5 bases; nucleotides outside the gene matches: 2. CDR3 length equals 15 residues. CDR3 DNA sequence: TGCAGCGTTGCCGGGACTAGCGGGGGGGACAATGAGCAGTTCTTC. The encoded protein is CSVAGTSGGDNEQFF.

This clonotype was seen only a few times. The chain is built from TRBV5-1 and TRBJ2-5; D possibly corresponds to TRBD1 (6 bases). Germline values: CDR1 SGHRS, CDR2 YFSETQ. The CDR3 extends over 14 amino acids. Trimming removed 1 base from V and 1 base from J, with 8 bases in between. CDR3 nucleotide sequence: TGCGCCAGCAGCTTGAGACAGGCCCAAGAGACCCAGTACTTC. Translation gives CASSLRQAQETQYF.

This clonotype has ten or more counts. The gene calls are TRBV5-1 and TRBJ2-1; TRBD1 aligns across 8 bases. Germline-derived CDR1 and CDR2 are SGHRS and YFSETQ. V lost 0 bases, J lost 9 bases, and 5 bases stayed unmatched. The CDR3 extends over 14 amino acids. The CDR3 DNA is TGCGCCAGCAGCTTGGATAGACAGGGGCTTGAGCAGTTCTTC. Translating gives CASSLDRQGLEQFF.

This clonotype was detected a few times. J is TRBJ2-7 and V is TRBV11-2; TRBD1 matches 7 bases. The length of the CDR3 is 15 residues. With V trimmed by 4 bases and J by 4 bases, 10 bases remained unmatched. Germline-derived CDR1 and CDR2 are SGHAT and FQNNGV. CDR3: CASSSFDRAEYEQYF. The CDR3, as DNA: TGTGCCAGCAGCTCCTTTGACAGGGCGGAGTACGAGCAGTACTTC.